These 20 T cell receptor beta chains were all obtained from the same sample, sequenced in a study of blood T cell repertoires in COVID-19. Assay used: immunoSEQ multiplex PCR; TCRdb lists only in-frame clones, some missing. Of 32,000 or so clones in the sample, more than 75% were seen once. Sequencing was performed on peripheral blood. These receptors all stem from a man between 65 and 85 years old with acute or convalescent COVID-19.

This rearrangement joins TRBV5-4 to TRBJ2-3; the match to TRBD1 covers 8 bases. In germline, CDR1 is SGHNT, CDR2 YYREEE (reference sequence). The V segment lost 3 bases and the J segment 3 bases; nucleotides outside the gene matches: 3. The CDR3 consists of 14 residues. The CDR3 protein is CASSSRTGTDTQYF. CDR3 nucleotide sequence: TGTGCCAGCAGCTCCAGGACAGGGACAGATACGCAGTATTTT.

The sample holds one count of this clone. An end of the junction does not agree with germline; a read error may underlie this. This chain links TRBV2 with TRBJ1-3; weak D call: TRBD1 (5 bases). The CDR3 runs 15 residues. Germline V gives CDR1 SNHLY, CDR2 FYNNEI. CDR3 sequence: CASSKADSSWNTIYF. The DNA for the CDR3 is TGTGCCAGCAGTAAAGCTGACAGTTCTTGGAACACCATATATTTT.

CDR3 in amino acids: CASSQDRSGDTQYF. The CDR3 region has the DNA TGTGCCAGCAGCCAAGATCGGAGTGGAGATACGCAGTATTTT. The J gene is TRBJ2-3, the V gene TRBV3-1 (or the pseudogene TRBV3-2); D not certain. Germline assignment: CDR1 LGHDT and CDR2 YNNKEL (reference sequence). The CDR3 is 14 residues long. Trimming took 0 bases from V and 5 from J, leaving 9 bases between them.

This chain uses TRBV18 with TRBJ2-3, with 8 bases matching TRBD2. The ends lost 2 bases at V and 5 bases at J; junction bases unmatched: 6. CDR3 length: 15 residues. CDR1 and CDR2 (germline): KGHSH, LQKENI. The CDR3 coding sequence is TGTGCCAGCTCACCAATGGCGGGGGGAGTAGATACGCAGTATTTT. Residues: CASSPMAGGVDTQYF.

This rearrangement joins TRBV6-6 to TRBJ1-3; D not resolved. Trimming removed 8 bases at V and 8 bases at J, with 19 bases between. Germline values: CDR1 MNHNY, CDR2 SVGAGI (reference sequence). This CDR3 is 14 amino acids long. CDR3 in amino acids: CASHTPARWDTIYF. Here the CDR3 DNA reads TGTGCCAGCCACACCCCGGCGAGGTGGGACACCATATATTTT.

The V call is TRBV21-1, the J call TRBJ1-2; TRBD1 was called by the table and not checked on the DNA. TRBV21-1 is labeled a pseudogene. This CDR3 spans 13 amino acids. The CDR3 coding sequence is TGTGCCAGCAGCACTAGGACAGGGGCCGGCTACACCTTC. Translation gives CASSTRTGAGYTF.

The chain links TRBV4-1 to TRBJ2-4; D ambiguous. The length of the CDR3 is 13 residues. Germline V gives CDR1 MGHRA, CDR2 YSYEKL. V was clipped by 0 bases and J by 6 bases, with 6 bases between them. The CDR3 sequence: CASSQDLRNIQYF. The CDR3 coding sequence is TGCGCCAGCAGCCAAGATCTACGAAACATTCAGTACTTC.

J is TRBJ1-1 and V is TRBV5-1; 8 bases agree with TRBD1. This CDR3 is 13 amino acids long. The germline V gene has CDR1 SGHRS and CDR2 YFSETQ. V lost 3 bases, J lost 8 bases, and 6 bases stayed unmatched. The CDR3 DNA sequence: TGCGCCAGCAGCTCGGAATGGGACAGGGAAGCTTTCTTT. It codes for CASSSEWDREAFF. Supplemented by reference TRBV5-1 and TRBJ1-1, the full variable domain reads KAGVTQTPRYLIKTRGQQVTLSCSPISGHRSVSWYQQTPGQGLQFLFEYFSETQRNKGNFPGRFSGRQFSNSRSEMNVSTLELGDSALYLCASSSEWDREAFFGQGTRLTVV.

CDR3 DNA sequence: TGTGCCAGCAGTTCTAGAAGAACAACTAATGAAAAACTGTTTTTT. Translation: CASSSRRTTNEKLFF. This chain uses TRBV6-5 with TRBJ1-4; D remains unclear. Germline CDR1 MNHEY, CDR2 SVGAGI. This CDR3 comprises 15 residues. The V end lost 4 bases, the J end lost 0 bases, and 9 bases lay between the germline ends.

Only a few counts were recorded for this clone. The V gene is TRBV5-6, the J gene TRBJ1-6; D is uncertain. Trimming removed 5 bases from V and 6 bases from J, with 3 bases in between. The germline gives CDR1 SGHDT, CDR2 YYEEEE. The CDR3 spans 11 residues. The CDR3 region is CASSSNSPLHF. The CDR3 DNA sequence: TGTGCCAGCAGTAGTAATTCACCCCTCCACTTT.

Here the CDR3 reads CAISWSGEIRAGELFF. CDR3 DNA sequence: TGTGCCATCAGTTGGTCCGGGGAGATTCGCGCCGGGGAGCTGTTTTTT. The chain recombines TRBV10-3 with TRBJ2-2, with D possibly TRBD2 on 5 matching bases. Germline values: CDR1 ENHRY, CDR2 SYGVKD. This CDR3 region has 16 residues. V gave up 5 bases and J gave up 6 bases, with 19 bases separating them.

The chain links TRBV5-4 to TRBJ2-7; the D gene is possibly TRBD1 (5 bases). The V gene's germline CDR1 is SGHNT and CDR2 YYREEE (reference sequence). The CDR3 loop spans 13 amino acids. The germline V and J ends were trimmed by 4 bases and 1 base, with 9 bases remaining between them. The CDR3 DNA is TGTGCCAGCAGCCCCGACAGATCCTACGAGCAGTACTTC. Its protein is CASSPDRSYEQYF.

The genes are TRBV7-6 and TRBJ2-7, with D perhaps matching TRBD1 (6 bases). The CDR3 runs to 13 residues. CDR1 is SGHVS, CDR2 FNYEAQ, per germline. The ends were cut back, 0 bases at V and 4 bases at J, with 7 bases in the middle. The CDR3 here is CASSLAQGYEQYF. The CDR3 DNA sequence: TGTGCCAGCAGCTTAGCGCAGGGGTACGAGCAGTACTTC.

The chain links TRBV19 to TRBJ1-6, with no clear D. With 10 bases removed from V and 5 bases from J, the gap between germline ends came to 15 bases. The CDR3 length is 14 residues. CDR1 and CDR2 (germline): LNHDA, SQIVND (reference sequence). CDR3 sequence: CATSADGNNSPLHF. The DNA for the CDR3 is TGTGCCACTTCAGCGGACGGCAATAATTCACCCCTCCACTTT.

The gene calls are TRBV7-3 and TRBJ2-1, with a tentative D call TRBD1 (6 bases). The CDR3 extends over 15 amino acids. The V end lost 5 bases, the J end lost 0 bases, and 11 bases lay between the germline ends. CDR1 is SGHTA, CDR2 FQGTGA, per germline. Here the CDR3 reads CASSPDRYSYNEQFF. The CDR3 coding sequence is TGTGCCAGCAGCCCCGACAGGTACTCCTACAATGAGCAGTTCTTC.

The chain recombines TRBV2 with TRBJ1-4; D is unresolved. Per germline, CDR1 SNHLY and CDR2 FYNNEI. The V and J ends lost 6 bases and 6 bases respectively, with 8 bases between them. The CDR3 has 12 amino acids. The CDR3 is CASSEVDEKLFF. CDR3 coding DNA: TGTGCCAGCAGCGAGGTTGATGAAAAACTGTTTTTT. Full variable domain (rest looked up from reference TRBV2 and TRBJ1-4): EPEVTQTPSHQVTQMGQEVILRCVPISNHLYFYWYRQILGQKVEFLVSFYNNEISEKSEIFDDQFSVERPDGSNFTLKIRSTKLEDSAMYFCASSEVDEKLFFGSGTQLSVL.

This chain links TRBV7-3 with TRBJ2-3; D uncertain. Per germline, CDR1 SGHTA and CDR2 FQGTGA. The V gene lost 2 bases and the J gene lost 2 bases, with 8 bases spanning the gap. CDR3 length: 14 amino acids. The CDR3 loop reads CASSLVADTDTQYF. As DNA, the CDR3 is TGTGCCAGCAGCTTAGTGGCGGACACAGATACGCAGTATTTT.

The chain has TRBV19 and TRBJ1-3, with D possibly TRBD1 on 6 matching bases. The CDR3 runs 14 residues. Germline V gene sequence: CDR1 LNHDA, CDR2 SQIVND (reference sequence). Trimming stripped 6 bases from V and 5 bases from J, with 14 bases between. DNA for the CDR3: TGTGCCAGTAGCGAACAGGGTCGTAGAAACACCATATATTTT. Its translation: CASSEQGRRNTIYF.

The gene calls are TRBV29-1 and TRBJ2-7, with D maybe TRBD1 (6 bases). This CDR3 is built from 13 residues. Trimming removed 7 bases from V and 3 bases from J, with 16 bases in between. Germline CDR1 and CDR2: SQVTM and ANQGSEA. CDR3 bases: TGCAGCGCCACCGGGACATATATCTACGAGCAGTACTTC. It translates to CSATGTYIYEQYF.

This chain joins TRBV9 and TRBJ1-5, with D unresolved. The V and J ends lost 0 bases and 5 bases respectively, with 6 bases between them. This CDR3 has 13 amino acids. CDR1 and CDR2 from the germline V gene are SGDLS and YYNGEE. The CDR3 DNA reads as TGTGCCAGCAGCGTAGATCCTGATCAGCCCCAGCATTTT. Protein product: CASSVDPDQPQHF.